This TCR beta chain stems from a study of cytomegalovirus exposure and HLA in healthy donors. Trimming took 5 bases from V and 6 from J; bases not matched to a gene: 9. Per the germline V gene, CDR1 is SEHNR and CDR2 is FQNEAQ (reference sequence). This CDR3 has 14 amino acids. The PCR ran on 60 Vbeta and 13 Jbeta primers. In the original workflow: In a later analysis, 60 million to 90 million unique TCR beta chains included roughly 11 million shared by two or more donors. The repertoire was sequenced with immunoSEQ multiplex PCR; TCRdb's copy has only in-frame clones and lacks some. Clone size and V and J calls were adopted from that table, with D and trimming inferred from the DNA. The repertoire holds some 140,000 clones, with over 70% as singletons.

Sequencing used PBMCs. The clonotype was recovered from a middle-aged man in good health and CMV-seronegative. The V call is TRBV7-9, the J call TRBJ2-7; TRBD2 agrees at 8 bases. The CDR3 sequence: CASSQGTSRAEQYF. CDR3 nucleotide sequence: TGTGCCAGCAGCCAAGGGACTAGTCGGGCCGAGCAGTACTTC.